The 19 T cell receptor beta chains below come from one sample, sequenced in a study of shared clonotypes between healthy human individuals. Sequencing was performed with immunoSEQ multiplex PCR; in TCRdb, only in-frame clones are kept and a portion is missing. The sample lists 1.6 million or so clones, about 98.5% occurring once. The specimen was naive CD4+ T cells sorted from blood. Subset noted: CD45RA+ positively selected. These TCRs come from a young man in good health.

The V call is TRBV5-1, the J call TRBJ2-1, with 10 bases that match TRBD1. This CDR3 comprises 14 residues. Germline V lookup: CDR1 SGHRS, CDR2 YFSETQ. V lost 3 bases, J lost 7 bases, and 4 bases stayed unmatched. The CDR3 here is CASSYDRGLNEQFF. The CDR3 DNA follows: TGCGCCAGCAGCTACGACAGGGGGCTAAATGAGCAGTTCTTC.

This clone was seen only once. The chain is built from TRBV5-1 and TRBJ2-1, with D uncertain. Germline V lookup: CDR1 SGHRS, CDR2 YFSETQ. The CDR3 covers 13 residues. V was clipped by 0 bases and J by 5 bases, with 6 bases between them. CDR3 coding DNA: TGCGCCAGCAGCTTGGGGCGGCACAATGAGCAGTTCTTC. Translated: CASSLGRHNEQFF.

J is TRBJ1-2 and V is TRBV30; D is undetermined. The CDR3 is 8 amino acids. Germline V gene data show CDR1 as GTSNPN and CDR2 as SVGIG (reference sequence). V was trimmed by 5 bases and J by 13 bases, leaving 8 bases between them. The CDR3 DNA reads as TGTGCCTGGGACGGATCCACCTTC. This codes for CAWDGSTF.

This clone was counted once. The genes are TRBV11-2 and TRBJ2-7; tentatively, D is TRBD2 (5 bases). V lost 9 bases, J lost 0 bases, and 12 bases lay in between. The length of the CDR3 is 13 residues. Germline V gives CDR1 SGHAT, CDR2 FQNNGV. CDR3 amino acids: CASRYTSSYEQYF. The CDR3 coding sequence is TGTGCCAGTAGATATACTAGCTCCTACGAGCAGTACTTC.

This clone has a single count. In DNA form, the CDR3 reads TGCAGCGTTGTGGCGGGTACCTACAATGAGCAGTTCTTC. It encodes CSVVAGTYNEQFF. The chain links TRBV29-1 to TRBJ2-1; tentative D call: TRBD2 (5 bases). The germline V gene has CDR1 SQVTM and CDR2 ANQGSEA. The CDR3 is made up of 13 amino acids. Trimming stripped 4 bases from V and 2 bases from J, with 9 bases between.

The V and J genes are TRBV10-3 and TRBJ2-1; 15 bases are shared with TRBD2. CDR3 length: 17 amino acids. In germline, CDR1 is ENHRY, CDR2 SYGVKD. Unmatched junction bases numbered 10, after V lost 4 bases and J lost 9 bases. The CDR3 DNA reads as TGTGCCATCAGTGGATGGACTAGCGGGAGGGGGCACAGTGAGCAGTTCTTC. Amino acid sequence: CAISGWTSGRGHSEQFF.

V is TRBV7-8 and J is TRBJ2-4; TRBD2 matches at 8 bases. With 2 bases clipped from V and 8 bases from J, the junction kept 5 bases outside the gene matches. Looked up from germline, CDR1 is SGHVS and CDR2 is FQNEAQ. The CDR3 extends over 14 amino acids. CDR3 nucleotide sequence: TGTGCCAGCAGCTTAAACTCGCGGGGGGACATTCAGTACTTC. Translating it yields CASSLNSRGDIQYF.

The chain employs TRBV7-2 and TRBJ1-3; maybe TRBD1 (5 bases). The CDR3 covers 13 residues. Germline-derived CDR1 and CDR2 are SGHTA and FQGNSA. Trimming cost V 2 bases and J 7 bases, with 9 bases left between them. The CDR3 loop reads CASSLTRQNTIYF. The CDR3 coding sequence is TGTGCCAGCAGCTTAACGCGACAGAACACCATATATTTT.

The chain combines TRBV5-6 with TRBJ2-1; D is unclear. This CDR3 spans 13 amino acids. V was shortened by 0 bases and J by 9 bases, with 10 bases between the two germline ends. Germline values: CDR1 SGHDT, CDR2 YYEEEE. DNA of the CDR3: TGTGCCAGCAGCTTGGTCGGGCCCGGTGAGCAGTTCTTC. Its translation: CASSLVGPGEQFF. Filled out from reference TRBV5-6 and TRBJ2-1, the complete variable domain reads DAGVTQSPTHLIKTRGQQVTLRCSPKSGHDTVSWYQQALGQGPQFIFQYYEEEERQRGNFPDRFSGHQFPNYSSELNVNALLLGDSALYLCASSLVGPGEQFFGPGTRLTVL.

This chain joins TRBV4-1 and TRBJ1-4; D unclear. Germline CDR1 and CDR2: MGHRA and YSYEKL. The V end was cut by 0 bases, the J end by 7 bases, with 12 bases between. The CDR3 is 15 amino acids. CDR3 sequence: CASSQDKKMSEKLFF. For the CDR3, the DNA is TGCGCCAGCAGCCAAGACAAGAAGATGAGTGAAAAACTGTTTTTT.

V gene TRBV6-5 combines with J gene TRBJ2-3; perhaps TRBD2 as D (5 bases). V was trimmed by 6 bases and J by 2 bases, leaving 9 bases between them. The germline gives CDR1 MNHEY, CDR2 SVGAGI. The CDR3 sequence is 13 residues long. DNA for the CDR3: TGTGCCAGCAGCAAGCGGTTCACAGATACGCAGTATTTT. It is translated as CASSKRFTDTQYF.

This clone was recorded only once. The chain carries TRBV4-1 and TRBJ2-1, with TRBD1 identical over 9 bases. V dropped 4 bases and J dropped 9; count of bases not matched to a gene: 13. Looked up from germline, CDR1 is MGHRA and CDR2 is YSYEKL. This CDR3 spans 16 amino acids. The CDR3 loop reads CASSPQGAPGSSEQFF. CDR3 bases: TGCGCCAGCAGCCCACAGGGGGCGCCAGGTTCGAGTGAGCAGTTCTTC.

The count of this clone is one. The chain uses TRBV7-9 and TRBJ1-2; D might be TRBD1 (6 bases). V was pared by 3 bases and J by 3 bases, with 20 bases between. Germline V gene sequence: CDR1 SEHNR, CDR2 FQNEAQ (reference sequence). The CDR3 covers 17 residues. The DNA of the CDR3 is TGTGCCAGCAGCTTCCCGCAGGGGACTTCTTCTCACTATGGCTACACCTTC. This translates into CASSFPQGTSSHYGYTF.

V and J are TRBV6-1 and TRBJ2-1, with 8 positions matching TRBD1. V lost 7 bases to trimming and J lost 5 bases; unmatched junction nucleotides: 10. The germline V gene has CDR1 MNHNS and CDR2 SASEGT. The CDR3 runs 15 residues. CDR3 protein: CASIVGTGQNNEQFF. The CDR3 bases are TGTGCCAGCATAGTAGGGACAGGACAAAACAATGAGCAGTTCTTC.

The chain employs TRBV5-4 and TRBJ2-1; D not resolved. The germline V gene has CDR1 SGHNT and CDR2 YYREEE (reference sequence). The length of the CDR3 is 15 residues. Trimming took off 1 base at V and 4 bases at J, with 12 bases between the two ends. CDR3 residues: CASSLPADDYNEQFF. Written as DNA, the CDR3 is TGTGCCAGCAGCTTGCCAGCAGATGATTACAATGAGCAGTTCTTC.

The rearrangement uses TRBV6-1 and TRBJ2-5; the D gene is possibly TRBD1 (5 bases). V was cut by 7 bases and J by 0 bases, with 15 bases left in between. Looked up from germline, CDR1 is MNHNS and CDR2 is SASEGT. The CDR3 length is 15 residues. The CDR3 is CASILHRLYQETQYF. The CDR3 DNA sequence: TGTGCCAGCATTCTACACAGGTTATACCAAGAGACCCAGTACTTC.

The rearrangement joins TRBV5-1 to TRBJ2-5, with 8 bases aligning to TRBD2. After removal of 5 bases from V and 1 base from J, the junction contained 7 bases not matched to a gene. This CDR3 comprises 15 residues. In germline, CDR1 is SGHRS, CDR2 YFSETQ. This chain's CDR3 is CASRRLAGLQETQYF. The CDR3 DNA follows: TGCGCCAGCAGGCGGCTAGCGGGCCTCCAAGAGACCCAGTACTTC.

The J gene is TRBJ2-4, the V gene TRBV27; D is uncertain. In germline, CDR1 is MNHEY, CDR2 SMNVEV (reference sequence). The V gene lost 5 bases and the J gene lost 8 bases, with 7 bases spanning the gap. The CDR3 length is 11 residues. The CDR3 sequence is CASSTGYIQYF. The CDR3 DNA reads as TGTGCCAGCAGTACGGGTTACATTCAGTACTTC.

In its sample, this clone was seen once. The chain has TRBV9 and TRBJ1-2, with D maybe TRBD1 (5 bases). V was pared by 0 bases and J by 2 bases, with 11 bases between. The CDR3 contains 15 residues. The germline V gene has CDR1 SGDLS and CDR2 YYNGEE. The CDR3 sequence: CASSVEGSRNYGYTF. The CDR3 bases are TGTGCCAGCAGCGTAGAGGGGAGTAGAAACTATGGCTACACCTTC.